Included here is one T cell receptor beta chain sequence, with context. Its antigen is currently not known. One end of the junction varies from germline; a read error may be responsible. The library relied on the immunoSEQ multiplex PCR assay. For the multiplex PCR, a mixture combining 60 forward primers for TCR Vbeta segments and 13 reverse primers for TCR Jbeta segments was used. The CDR3 region of rearranged TCR beta genes was amplified from genomic DNA by a multiplex PCR assay. Amplified TCR beta libraries were sequenced as 87-base-pair reads on the Illumina HiSeq System. For the original study's pipeline: Across the 700 or so repertoires, a later analysis counted 78 million or so unique TCR beta chains, around 11 million of which were shared by at least two donors. To remove PCR and sequencing errors, raw reads were error-corrected and collapsed into unique sequences using a nearest-neighbor algorithm that merged closely related sequences. CDR3 sequences were aligned to IMGT reference sequences to assign V, D and J gene segments. For a sequence to be retained, at least a six-nucleotide match to both a V gene segment and a J gene segment was required. A rearrangement was called productive if the CDR3 had no stop codons and remained in frame with V and J, and every other rearrangement was called non-productive. Following IMGT convention, CDR3 was defined as the stretch from the second conserved V-encoded cysteine up to the conserved J-encoded phenylalanine. The earlier analysis of a few hundred of the donors excluded any sequence lacking an unambiguous match to a single V gene segment. An earlier analysis of some 500 of the donors classified V segments as functional when productive rearrangements were above 56.7% and as segregating when the standard deviation between donors was above 5%. To diagnose cytomegalovirus status from the catalog of TCR beta chain sequences, a statistical classification framework was built. In a later analysis, TCR nucleotide sequences were compared against IMGT/GENE-DB human TR gene sequences so that V and J genes could be assigned. In a later analysis, CDR3 sequences and most-parsimonious VDJ recombination scenarios were assigned using the TCRdist pipeline. In a later analysis, every TCR beta chain was defined by the combination of its CDR3 amino acid sequence and its V-gene family, and reads without a unique V-gene family were dropped. A later analysis removed 592 highly shared, low-generation-probability nucleotide sequences to deal with suspected cross-contamination and a sequencing artifact. In a later analysis, a clonal expansion index for each public chain was calculated from normalized within-repertoire ranks of inferred template counts. In a later analysis, generation probabilities were computed with a VDJ recombination model fitted to out-of-frame rearrangements, and the resulting probabilities were checked against IGoR. In a later analysis, hypergeometric tests were used to score TCR-TCR, TCR-HLA and TCR-CMV co-occurrence, with a repertoire-size bias correction applied to TCR pairs. In a later analysis, false discovery rates were estimated by permuting HLA or CMV assignments 20 times. A later analysis grouped co-occurring TCRs with DBSCAN, adding TCRdist sequence similarity when clustering within HLA-allele-positive subsets. Repertoires with fewer than 30,000 or more than 120,000 public chains, plus five repertoires with anomalous nucleotide sharing, were excluded from co-occurrence clustering. TCRdb's version of the immuneACCESS table is confined to in-frame rearrangements and falls short of the full clone set. An unresolved V gene accounts for under half of the shortfall where checked; the remainder is of unknown origin. That table gives V, J and clone size, and the DNA gave D and trimming. The sample includes 85,000 to 95,000 clones, with 7.6% observed a single time. Under 3% of the sample is in the top ten clones.

CDR1 and CDR2, per the germline V gene, are MDHEN and SYDVKM. From the cysteine through the phenylalanine, the CDR3 covers 16 amino acids. Here the CDR3 DNA is all that survives: 48 bases in frame from base 1. The source of the sample is a study of cytomegalovirus exposure and HLA in healthy donors (dated by TCRdb to about 2017). The study in broad terms: An earlier analysis of several hundred of the donors reported about 260 Gb of sequence data and approximately 120 million unique TCR beta sequences obtained from some 200 million T cells. Genome-wide SNP genotypes for about 55% of the roughly 670 donors were used in a later genetic analysis, which treated that subset as a discovery cohort. The study was designed to test whether signatures of past pathogen exposure could be identified by cataloging public T cell receptors. In addition to the first cohort of approximately 650 subjects, a separate validation cohort of 120 different subjects was used. A handful of DR-DQ haplotypes were handled as single units for association and clustering because linkage in the cohort was strong. The study combined high-throughput TCR immunosequencing, statistical association of individual TCRs with disease status, and machine learning to predict cytomegalovirus infection status. The number of donors typed differed by locus, with roughly 629-640 for A, B, C, DRB1 and DQB1, more than 500 for DQA1, nearly 610 for DPA1, and around 430 for DPB1. To study patterns of TCR occurrence, a later analysis re-analyzed previously published TCR beta repertoires from several hundred donors and added high-resolution HLA genotyping. In the later analysis, no new phenotypic data were used to find candidate immune exposures; instead, reliance was placed on TCR beta sequences and their occurrence across donors. Among 300 to 500 genotyped donors of the cohort, an average of approximately 200,000 unique TCR beta nucleotide sequences was sequenced per donor, of which about 19% were non-productive. Of the roughly 390 genotyped donors, 65% to 90% fell in the genetic ancestry cluster associated with self-reported Caucasian donors. The study used immunosequencing to profile the T cell repertoires of under 700 subjects and linked those repertoires to cytomegalovirus serostatus. Donor age, sex, ethnicity and CMV serostatus were compiled together with the repertoire data. Every repertoire in the discovery cohort had been generated on one and the same sequencing platform. An earlier analysis of around 580 of the donors used high-throughput TCR beta sequencing to judge whether each TCR beta V gene segment behaved as functional or pseudogenic. An early release covering 500 to 750 HLA-typed donors comprised about 290 gigabases of sequencing data and around 80 million unique TCR sequences. HLA typing covered class I and class II loci at four-digit resolution.

The investigation overall reported the following: In a later genetic analysis, fewer N-insertions in productive TCRs were reported among donors in an Asian-associated ancestry cluster than the roughly 700-donor mean. At a false discovery rate of 0.05, a later analysis linked 16,951 TCR beta sequences to specific HLA alleles. A further reported finding was that TCR beta sequences accurately predicted the HLA-A and HLA-B alleles for most subjects in the first cohort. In vitro tests confirmed that a few of the cytomegalovirus-associated TCR beta chains recognize cytomegalovirus antigens. An association between a missense DCLRE1C variant and V-gene and J-gene trimming of TCR beta chains was found in a later genetic analysis and replicated in an independent cohort. The sequencing pipeline was judged likely to have produced a cluster of highly shared sequence variants as a technical artifact. In both the original and validation cohorts, the classifier was reported to diagnose cytomegalovirus status with high specificity and sensitivity. Because HLA typing was unavailable for some donors at each locus, only the typed subset was used in association tests. This cohort had only TCR beta chains sequenced, and the lack of alpha or paired-chain data limited which features could be detected. Because counts were too low, some 16 rarely observed V segments, including chromosome 9 orphons, were excluded from the earlier analysis of a few hundred of the donors. In a later analysis, the rate of TCR association differed among HLA loci, with DRB1 alleles having the most associated TCRs and HLA-C alleles having the fewest. A total of around 150 TCR beta chains were listed by the study as associated with cytomegalovirus. Across donors, most TCR sequences were observed very rarely, whereas some public TCRs were present in many individuals. When HLA alleles, especially DR and DQ, strongly co-occurred, TCR associations were difficult to assign to individual alleles. Broadly in line with IMGT annotations, most TCR beta V segments showed up in productive rearrangements about 90% or about 30% of the time in an earlier analysis of several hundred of the donors. Sequencing depth was assumed to be roughly uniform across donors in the presence/absence analyses, though that assumption may not hold. Because the 87-base-pair reads could not distinguish some IMGT-functional V segments, including TRBV6-2 and TRBV6-3, those segments were excluded. In a later analysis, HLA-associated TCR beta chains showed more clonal expansion and lower generation probabilities than non-associated chains that were equally common. Several of the top co-occurrence clusters appeared to be linked to parvovirus B19, influenza, CMV and Epstein-Barr virus, according to a later analysis. In a later analysis, most CMV-associated TCR beta chains were found to appear HLA-restricted, with HLA associations seemingly driven largely by CMV exposure. For the cohort, immune exposure information was limited to CMV serostatus. Correlated functional status among segregating V segments might be attributable to linkage disequilibrium, but an unknown experimental factor could not be ruled out. According to the authors, the approach could potentially be generalized to other disease states and immunological phenotypes.

The cohort consisted of 666 healthy bone marrow donors. At the time of sampling, all cohort members were nominally healthy, though unrecorded immune exposures were likely present. The donor was CMV seronegative and belonged to the group of 352 seronegative cohort members. Every donor gave a peripheral blood sample, and the peripheral blood mononuclear cells from that sample were used for TCR beta sequencing. Genomic DNA was extracted from the blood cell samples with the Qiagen DNeasy Blood Extraction Kit. This chain joins TRBV28 to TRBJ2-7, and 9 junctional nucleotides match TRBD2. Input material: PBMCs. This sequence originates from a man aged 45-65 years in good health and CMV-seronegative. The nucleotide sequence is given as TGTGCCAGCAGCCCACCTTCAGCGGGGGGTTTATACGAGCCGTACTTC. Its translation reads: CASSPPSAGGLYEPYF.